The 19 T cell receptor beta chains listed next were all sequenced from one sample in a study of Ad26.COV2.S vaccination and SARS-CoV-2 variants. Indicated treatment: some 20 received Ad26.COV2.S at low or high dose, single or two shots; about five received placebo; per-sample allocation not given. Sampling happened 63 days after the first vaccine or placebo injection. The table came from immunoSEQ multiplex PCR; TCRdb's copy has only in-frame clones and leaves some out. The data show approximately 340,000 clones, approximately 84% seen once. The sequencing used peripheral blood, collected in a trial of Ad26.COV2.S vaccine versus placebo. The receptors come from a person between 18 and 65 years old who received the Ad26.COV2.S COVID-19 vaccine or a placebo.

The rearrangement uses TRBV18 and TRBJ1-6; D is undetermined. Between the trimmed V and J ends, which lost 5 bases and 5 bases, there was a span of 7 bases. CDR1 and CDR2 (germline): KGHSH, LQKENI. The CDR3 runs 13 residues. The CDR3, as DNA: TGTGCCAGCTCAGCTCTTAATAATTCACCCCTCCACTTT. This encodes CASSALNNSPLHF.

V gene TRBV13 combines with J gene TRBJ2-1; TRBD1 might be the D (6 bases). The germline V gene has CDR1 PRHDT and CDR2 FYEKMQ (reference sequence). V shed 5 bases and J shed 6 bases, with 17 bases lying between them. The CDR3 contains 15 residues. The CDR3 loop reads CASSVFYPGANEQFF. DNA for the CDR3: TGTGCCAGCAGCGTTTTCTATCCAGGGGCCAATGAGCAGTTCTTC.

Here the CDR3 reads CASSLGQGGSYGYTF. DNA of the CDR3: TGCGCCAGCAGCTTGGGACAGGGGGGCTCCTATGGCTACACCTTC. The gene calls are TRBV5-1 and TRBJ1-2; the match to TRBD1 covers 9 bases. The CDR3 loop spans 15 amino acids. The germline CDR1 and CDR2 sequences are SGHRS and YFSETQ. Losses at the gene ends were 0 bases for V and 4 bases for J; bases not matched to a gene: 4.

The chain employs TRBV15 and TRBJ2-2; D call uncertain. Germline CDR1 reads LNHNV; CDR2 reads YYDKDF (reference sequence). The CDR3 consists of 13 residues. Trimming stripped 3 bases from V and 4 bases from J, with 6 bases between. CDR3 protein: CATSSPGTGELFF. CDR3 nucleotides: TGTGCCACCAGCAGTCCCGGCACCGGGGAGCTGTTTTTT.

The chain links TRBV9 to TRBJ2-3; no clear D gene. The V and J ends lost 0 bases and 0 bases respectively, with 11 bases between them. This CDR3 contains 16 residues. Germline CDR1 and CDR2: SGDLS and YYNGEE. The CDR3 DNA sequence: TGTGCCAGCAGCGTAGTGGCGGCTACTAGCACAGATACGCAGTATTTT. It translates to CASSVVAATSTDTQYF. The whole variable domain, filled in from reference TRBV9 and TRBJ2-3, reads DSGVTQTPKHLITATGQRVTLRCSPRSGDLSVYWYQQSLDQGLQFLIQYYNGEERAKGNILERFSAQQFPDLHSELNLSSLELGDSALYFCASSVVAATSTDTQYFGPGTRLTVL.

DNA for the CDR3: TGTGCCAGCAGCTCTACTAGCGGGAGTTTACGCACCGGGGAGCTGTTTTTT. Its translation is CASSSTSGSLRTGELFF. The gene calls are TRBV5-4 and TRBJ2-2; 11 bases fit TRBD2. The CDR3 runs to 17 residues. Germline lookup yields CDR1 SGHNT and CDR2 YYREEE (reference sequence). The V and J ends lost 3 bases and 4 bases, in that order; junction bases with no gene match: 8.

This clone turned up a few times. One end of the junction is discordant with germline, which a read error may explain. The chain couples TRBV19 to TRBJ2-7, with TRBD1 identical over 12 bases. Germline V lookup: CDR1 LNHDA, CDR2 SQIVND (reference sequence). This CDR3 comprises 13 residues. CDR3 residues: CASSPPGTGGLRF. Written as DNA, the CDR3 is TGTGCCAGTAGTCCCCCCGGGACAGGGGGCTTGCGCTTC.

The V call is TRBV19, the J call TRBJ2-2, with D uncertain. CDR3 size: 14 residues. In germline, CDR1 is LNHDA, CDR2 SQIVND (reference sequence). Trimming pared 5 bases from V and 6 bases from J, leaving 13 bases between. The CDR3 here is CASSSSGSAGELFF. CDR3 sequence (DNA): TGTGCCAGTAGTTCATCAGGAAGCGCCGGGGAGCTGTTTTTT.

The gene calls are TRBV21-1 and TRBJ2-3. TRBV21-1 is classified as a pseudogene. CDR3 length: 14 residues. The CDR3 loop reads CASSPKSGTDTQYF. CDR3 sequence (DNA): TGTGCCAGCAGCCCCAAATCCGGCACAGATACGCAGTATTTT.

J is TRBJ1-2 and V is TRBV18; tentative D call: TRBD1 (5 bases). CDR3 length: 16 amino acids. Trimming shortened V by 0 bases and J by 1 base, and 12 bases separated the two germline ends. CDR1 is KGHSH and CDR2 is LQKENI in the germline V gene. In nucleotides, the CDR3 is TGTGCCAGCTCACCACCGACGGCAGGGAATAACTATGGCTACACCTTC. Amino acids: CASSPPTAGNNYGYTF.

For the CDR3, the DNA is TGCGCCAGCAGCTTGGGAGACGGAAATCAGCCCCAGCATTTT. Protein: CASSLGDGNQPQHF. The chain has TRBV5-1 and TRBJ1-5; no clear D gene. The V end lost 0 bases, the J end lost 4 bases, and 8 bases lay between the germline ends. This CDR3 region has 14 residues. CDR1 is SGHRS and CDR2 is YFSETQ in the germline V gene.

This chain joins TRBV15 and TRBJ2-7; 8 positions agree with TRBD1. This CDR3 is built from 17 residues. The germline gives CDR1 LNHNV, CDR2 YYDKDF (reference sequence). The trim removed 0 bases at V and 0 bases at J, leaving 7 bases unmatched. CDR3 residues: CATSRDQGQGLSYEQYF. CDR3 in DNA: TGTGCCACCAGCAGAGATCAAGGACAGGGACTCTCCTACGAGCAGTACTTC. The full variable domain, in which reference TRBV15 and TRBJ2-7 provide the parts outside the CDR3, is DAMVIQNPRYQVTQFGKPVTLSCSQTLNHNVMYWYQQKSSQAPKLLFHYYDKDFNNEADTPDNFQSRRPNTSFCFLDIRSPGLGDTAMYLCATSRDQGQGLSYEQYFGPGTRLTVT.

The J gene is TRBJ1-5, the V gene TRBV3-1 (or the pseudogene TRBV3-2), with unresolved D. Trimming stripped 1 base from V and 3 bases from J, with 16 bases between. The CDR3 extends over 17 amino acids. Germline V lookup: CDR1 LGHDT, CDR2 YNNKEL (reference sequence). The CDR3 DNA reads TGTGCCAGCAGCCAAGGTATAGTAGGGCAGCCCAATCAGCCCCAGCATTTT. Its protein is CASSQGIVGQPNQPQHF.

This chain connects TRBV27 to TRBJ1-3; possibly TRBD1 for D (5 bases). The CDR3 consists of 14 residues. With 5 bases removed from V and 3 bases from J, the gap between germline ends came to 11 bases. Germline V gives CDR1 MNHEY, CDR2 SMNVEV (reference sequence). The CDR3 nucleotides are TGTGCCAGCAGTACCCGGGGGAATGGAAACACCATATATTTT. Translating gives CASSTRGNGNTIYF.

The chain couples TRBV11-2 to TRBJ2-5; D may match TRBD1 or TRBD2 (5 bases each). Germline V gene data show CDR1 as SGHAT and CDR2 as FQNNGV. CDR3 length: 17 residues. V dropped 3 bases and J dropped 4 bases, with 21 bases sitting between them. CDR3 protein: CASSFGGPGLGGETQYF. CDR3 bases: TGTGCCAGCAGCTTTGGCGGGCCGGGGCTAGGAGGAGAGACCCAGTACTTC.

The V and J genes are TRBV5-1 and TRBJ1-1, with D hard to call. The ends were cut back, 0 bases at V and 1 base at J, with 7 bases in the middle. The CDR3 covers 14 residues. The germline V gene has CDR1 SGHRS and CDR2 YFSETQ. CDR3 sequence (DNA): TGCGCCAGCAGCTTGGTTTCGGCGAACACTGAAGCTTTCTTT. Translation gives CASSLVSANTEAFF.

This clone was seen a handful of times. The genes are TRBV27 and TRBJ2-5, with a weak D call TRBD2 (5 bases). Looked up from germline, CDR1 is MNHEY and CDR2 is SMNVEV (reference sequence). This CDR3 is 13 amino acids long. V lost 1 base to trimming and J lost 4 bases, with 7 bases between them. CDR3: CASSLYSGETQYF. The DNA of the CDR3 is TGTGCCAGCAGTTTATACAGCGGAGAGACCCAGTACTTC.

The J gene is TRBJ1-2, the V gene TRBV3-1 (or the pseudogene TRBV3-2), with 7 nucleotides matching TRBD1. The CDR3 length is 16 residues. Germline V lookup: CDR1 LGHDT, CDR2 YNNKEL (reference sequence). V trimming: 4 bases; J trimming: 2 bases; junction bases outside the gene matches: 10. The CDR3 loop reads CASSLRRKDRNYGYTF. The DNA for the CDR3 is TGTGCCAGCAGCCTTAGGAGAAAGGACAGGAACTATGGCTACACCTTC.

J is TRBJ1-5 and V is TRBV7-2; D not certain. The CDR3 has 13 amino acids. Germline CDR1 is SGHTA and CDR2 is FQGNSA. Trimming removed 5 bases from V and 2 bases from J, with 7 bases in between. CDR3 residues: CASSPKGNQPQHF. CDR3 nucleotide sequence: TGTGCCAGCAGCCCAAAGGGCAATCAGCCCCAGCATTTT.